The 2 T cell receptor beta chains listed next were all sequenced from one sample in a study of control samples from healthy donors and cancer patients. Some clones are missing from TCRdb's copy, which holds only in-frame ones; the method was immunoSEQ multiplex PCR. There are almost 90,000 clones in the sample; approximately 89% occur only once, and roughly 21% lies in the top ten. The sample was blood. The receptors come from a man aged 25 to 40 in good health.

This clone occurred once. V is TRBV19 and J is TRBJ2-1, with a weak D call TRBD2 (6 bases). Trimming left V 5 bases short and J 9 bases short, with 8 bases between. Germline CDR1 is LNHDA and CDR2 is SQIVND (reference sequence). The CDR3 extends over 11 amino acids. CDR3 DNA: TGTGCCAGTAGTGCCGGGGGTGAGCAGTTCTTC. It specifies CASSAGGEQFF.

This CDR3 is CASSPSGGPNNEKLFF. The CDR3 bases are TGTGCCAGCTCACCAAGTGGCGGTCCCAACAATGAAAAACTGTTTTTT. V and J are TRBV18 and TRBJ1-4; D not certain. Looked up from germline, CDR1 is KGHSH and CDR2 is LQKENI. The CDR3 covers 16 residues. V lost 2 bases and J 5 bases, leaving 15 bases between the germline ends.